This T cell receptor (beta chain) originates from a study of blood T cell repertoires in COVID-19. The germline gives CDR1 WSHSY, CDR2 SAAADI. This CDR3 region has 15 residues. Germline trimming cut 7 bases from V and 5 bases from J; bases unmatched to any gene: 10. Repertoires were generated with immunoSEQ multiplex PCR, while TCRdb's copy carries only in-frame clones and drops some. The sample carries a few hundred thousand clones, around 83% recorded once. The chain joins TRBV10-2 to TRBJ2-5, with TRBD1 identical over 10 bases. The TCR was taken from a woman aged 45-65 years who had been exposed to COVID-19. The sequenced sample was PBMCs or T cells enriched from blood (not recorded which). CDR3 DNA sequence: TGCGCCAGCACCGAGCCGGGACAGGGGTTGGAGACCCAGTACTTC. Translated: CASTEPGQGLETQYF.